What follows is one T cell receptor beta chain and its context. This sample is part of a study of blood T cell repertoires in COVID-19. About the research overall: Sites across the United States, Italy and Spain contributed samples from acute and convalescent COVID-19. PBMCs, B-cell-depleted T cells, or T cells were the source of the cDNA or gDNA that made up the material.

Per the original methods: By means of reference gene primer amplification, nucleated cell counts were estimated. Assay: immunoSEQ multiplex PCR; the TCRdb copy retains only in-frame clones and omits some. The V and J calls and clone size were taken over from that table, and D and trimming were inferred from the DNA. Of roughly 160,000 clones listed, approximately 83% are singletons. V was clipped by 0 bases and J by 0 bases, with 12 bases between them. Germline V gene sequence: CDR1 SGHKS, CDR2 YYEKEE (reference sequence). The CDR3 extends over 16 amino acids. The sequence derives from a man in his 70s with active or convalescent COVID-19. The sample taken for sequencing was peripheral blood. V and J are TRBV5-5 and TRBJ1-1; TRBD1 is a possible D gene (6 bases). CDR3 protein: CASSLVRGVMNTEAFF. CDR3 in DNA: TGTGCCAGCAGCTTGGTCAGGGGCGTCATGAACACTGAAGCTTTCTTT. Filled out from reference TRBV5-5 and TRBJ1-1, the complete variable domain reads DAGVTQSPTHLIKTRGQQVTLRCSPISGHKSVSWYQQVLGQGPQFIFQYYEKEERGRGNFPDRFSARQFPNYSSELNVNALLLGDSALYLCASSLVRGVMNTEAFFGQGTRLTVV.